This TCR beta chain was sequenced during a study of blood T cell repertoires in COVID-19. The overall study: PBMCs, B-cell-depleted T cells, or T cells provided the cDNA or gDNA that made up the material.

Assay: immunoSEQ multiplex PCR; the TCRdb copy retains only in-frame clones and omits some. The table shows about 300,000 clones, with around 90% occurring only once. CDR1 is MNHEY and CDR2 is SMNVEV in the germline V gene (reference sequence). The CDR3 is made up of 16 amino acids. The V end lost 5 bases, the J end lost 4 bases, and 18 bases lay between the germline ends. This TCR was sampled from a man in his 70s with acute or convalescent COVID-19. This sequence joins TRBV27 and TRBJ2-1, with a possible D match to TRBD1 (6 bases). The source material was peripheral blood. The CDR3 spells CASSRSPDRGYNEQFF. The CDR3 nucleotides are TGTGCCAGCAGTCGATCGCCGGACAGAGGGTACAATGAGCAGTTCTTC.